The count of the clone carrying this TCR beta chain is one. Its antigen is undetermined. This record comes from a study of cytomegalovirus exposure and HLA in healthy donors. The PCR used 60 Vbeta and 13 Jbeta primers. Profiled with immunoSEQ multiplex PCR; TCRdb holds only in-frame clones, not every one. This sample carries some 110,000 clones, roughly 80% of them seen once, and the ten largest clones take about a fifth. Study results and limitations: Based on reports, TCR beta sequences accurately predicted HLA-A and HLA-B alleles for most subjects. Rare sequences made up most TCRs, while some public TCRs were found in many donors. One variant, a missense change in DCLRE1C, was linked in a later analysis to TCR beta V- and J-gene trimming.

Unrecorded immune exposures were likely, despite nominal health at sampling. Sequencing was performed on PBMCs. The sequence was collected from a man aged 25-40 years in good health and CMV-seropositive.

Here the CDR3 reads CASSGTLPQSPLHF. The CDR3, as DNA: TGTGCCAGCAGCGGGACACTGCCCCAATCACCCCTCCACTTT. The chain carries TRBV2 and TRBJ1-6, with a weak D call TRBD1 (6 bases). The V end was cut by 6 bases, the J end by 10 bases, with 16 bases between. The CDR3 has 14 amino acids. In germline, CDR1 is SNHLY, CDR2 FYNNEI.